These 26 T cell receptor beta chains were all obtained from the same sample, sequenced in a study of blood T cell repertoires in COVID-19. Profiled with immunoSEQ multiplex PCR; TCRdb holds only in-frame clones, not every one. The table includes fewer than 500,000 clones, roughly 90% detected once. The sample consisted of peripheral blood. Every receptor here comes from a man aged 18-30 years with COVID-19, enrolled during active disease.

This clone has only one observation. V usage is TRBV24-1 and J usage is TRBJ2-1; the D gene is possibly TRBD1 (6 bases). Germline V gives CDR1 KGHDR, CDR2 SFDVKD. This CDR3 spans 15 amino acids. Trimming cost V 3 bases and J 5 bases, with 13 bases left between them. CDR3 protein: CATSDGPTGDNEQFF. CDR3 coding DNA: TGTGCCACCAGTGATGGACCGACAGGTGACAATGAGCAGTTCTTC.

The chain joins TRBV3-1 (or the pseudogene TRBV3-2) to TRBJ2-1; 10 positions match TRBD2. Germline V CDR1 and CDR2: LGHDT, YNNKEL (reference sequence). There are 14 residues in the CDR3. The V and J ends lost 4 bases and 14 bases, in that order; junction bases with no gene match: 11. Written as DNA, the CDR3 is TGTGCCAGCAGCCCGGGGCTAGCGGGAGTGATGAAGTTCTTC. Translating it yields CASSPGLAGVMKFF.

This clone was observed a few times. This chain uses TRBV6-5 with TRBJ1-2; D gene uncertain. The CDR3 length is 13 residues. V dropped 5 bases and J dropped 4 bases, with 11 bases sitting between them. Germline V lookup: CDR1 MNHEY, CDR2 SVGAGI. CDR3 bases: TGTGCCAGCAGTCCCCGGGGATTCTATGGCTACACCTTC. Translation gives CASSPRGFYGYTF.

This rearrangement joins TRBV7-2 to TRBJ2-3, with 7 positions matching TRBD1. CDR3 length equals 17 residues. V gave up 5 bases and J gave up 1 base; unmatched junction bases: 12. Germline assignment: CDR1 SGHTA and CDR2 FQGNSA. The CDR3 spells CASSPPRQGVGTDTQYF. CDR3 in DNA: TGTGCCAGCAGCCCCCCGCGGCAGGGGGTGGGCACAGATACGCAGTATTTT.

Details on this clone: A junction end diverges from the germline sequence, so it may reflect a read error. The V and J genes are TRBV2 and TRBJ1-5, with 7 nucleotides matching TRBD1. This CDR3 is 14 amino acids long. Germline V CDR1 and CDR2: SNHLY, FYNNEI. CDR3 region: CASSEDRGNQPQHF. As DNA, the CDR3 is TGTGCCAGCAGCGAAGACAGGGGCAATCAGCCCCAGCATTTT.

This chain joins TRBV7-9 and TRBJ1-5; D unresolved. The CDR3 is 12 residues long. V lost 3 bases and J lost 5, with 5 bases in between. Germline V gene data show CDR1 as SEHNR and CDR2 as FQNEAQ (reference sequence). CDR3 amino acids: CASSFPDQPQHF. CDR3 in DNA: TGTGCCAGCAGCTTCCCAGATCAGCCCCAGCATTTT.

This chain connects TRBV5-4 to TRBJ2-5, with 7 bases that match TRBD1. Germline lookup yields CDR1 SGHNT and CDR2 YYREEE (reference sequence). The CDR3 contains 16 residues. V was clipped by 4 bases and J by 1 base; unmatched bases: 10. CDR3 sequence (DNA): TGTGCCAGCAGCCACCGAGGGGGCGGCATCCAAGAGACCCAGTACTTC. Residues: CASSHRGGGIQETQYF.

This chain joins TRBV6-5 and TRBJ1-2, with D maybe TRBD1 (6 bases). CDR3 length: 14 residues. The germline V gene has CDR1 MNHEY and CDR2 SVGAGI. Between the trimmed V and J ends, which lost 10 bases and 4 bases, there was a span of 19 bases. CDR3 region: CATGVGGRTYGYTF. The CDR3 region has the DNA TGTGCCACAGGTGTGGGGGGGCGCACCTATGGCTACACCTTC.

The rearrangement joins TRBV30 to TRBJ2-2; 7 bases fit TRBD2. Germline CDR1 is GTSNPN and CDR2 is SVGIG (reference sequence). This CDR3 region has 15 residues. Trimming at V came to 8 bases and at J to 1 base, leaving 10 bases not matched to a gene. The CDR3 bases are TGTGCCCAAAAAACCCTAGCGGTGAACACCGGGGAGCTGTTTTTT. This codes for CAQKTLAVNTGELFF.

The chain combines TRBV4-2 with TRBJ2-1, with 11 positions matching TRBD2. CDR3 length: 14 amino acids. With V trimmed by 6 bases and J by 4 bases, 2 bases remained unmatched. Germline V gene data show CDR1 as LGHNA and CDR2 as YNFKEQ. In DNA form, the CDR3 reads TGTGCCAGCAGTCGGACTAGCGGGTACAATGAGCAGTTCTTC. The encoded protein is CASSRTSGYNEQFF.

CDR3 sequence: CASSERGWTGELFF. CDR3 bases: TGTGCCAGCAGTGAAAGGGGATGGACCGGGGAGCTGTTTTTT. The V call is TRBV6-1, the J call TRBJ2-2; tentative D call: TRBD1 (5 bases). Trimming stripped 2 bases from V and 5 bases from J, with 9 bases between. CDR1 is MNHNS and CDR2 is SASEGT in the germline V gene. The CDR3 totals 14 residues.

This rearrangement joins TRBV4-2 to TRBJ1-1, with TRBD1 matching over 8 bases. Trimming cost V 4 bases and J 0 bases; bases outside gene matches: 4. Germline V lookup: CDR1 LGHNA, CDR2 YNFKEQ. CDR3 length: 15 residues. The CDR3 DNA sequence: TGTGCCAGCAGCCTTGGACAGGGAATGAACACTGAAGCTTTCTTT. Translation: CASSLGQGMNTEAFF.

The rearrangement links TRBV19 to TRBJ2-1, with 10 nucleotides matching TRBD2. V shed 5 bases, J shed 8 bases, and the junction held 9 bases outside the gene matches. CDR3 length: 15 amino acids. Germline CDR1 is LNHDA and CDR2 is SQIVND (reference sequence). CDR3 sequence reads: CASSPQAGGRHEQFF. The DNA of the CDR3 is TGTGCCAGTAGTCCTCAAGCGGGGGGGCGGCATGAGCAGTTCTTC.

V and J are TRBV9 and TRBJ1-2; D call uncertain. Per the germline V gene, CDR1 is SGDLS and CDR2 is YYNGEE. V dropped 4 bases and J dropped 0 bases, with 7 bases sitting between them. The CDR3 sequence is 13 residues long. This CDR3 reads CASSSFPNYGYTF. The DNA for the CDR3 is TGTGCCAGCAGCTCTTTCCCTAACTATGGCTACACCTTC.

The chain joins TRBV18 to TRBJ2-5; D remains unclear. This CDR3 comprises 13 residues. Trimming stripped 3 bases from V and 5 bases from J, with 10 bases between. CDR1 is KGHSH and CDR2 is LQKENI in the germline V gene. CDR3 protein: CASSPGARETQYF. CDR3 in DNA: TGTGCCAGCTCACCGGGTGCGAGGGAGACCCAGTACTTC.

The J gene is TRBJ1-6, the V gene TRBV20-1; D gene uncertain. The germline gives CDR1 DFQATT, CDR2 SNEGSKA (reference sequence). V was shortened by 3 bases and J by 0 bases, with 9 bases between the two germline ends. The CDR3 length is 15 residues. In DNA form, the CDR3 reads TGCAGTGCTAGTCGCGGGAGCTCCTATAATTCACCCCTCCACTTT. Translation: CSASRGSSYNSPLHF.

Here the CDR3 reads CASSSDRRGHEQYF. DNA for the CDR3: TGTGCCAGCAGCTCGGACAGACGGGGCCACGAGCAGTACTTC. V and J are TRBV11-2 and TRBJ2-7; D is possibly TRBD1 (6 bases). Germline assignment: CDR1 SGHAT and CDR2 FQNNGV. Trimming took 4 bases from V and 5 from J, leaving 15 bases between them. The CDR3 totals 14 residues.

This CDR3 reads CASSIRRDFNTEAFF. The CDR3 DNA reads as TGTGCCAGCAGTATACGCCGGGACTTTAACACTGAAGCTTTCTTT. The chain has TRBV6-5 and TRBJ1-1, with D perhaps TRBD1 (5 bases). The CDR3 is 15 residues long. V lost 5 bases and J lost 2, with 15 bases in between. Germline V lookup: CDR1 MNHEY, CDR2 SVGAGI.

The chain links TRBV5-1 to TRBJ2-5; a possible D gene is TRBD1 (6 bases). The length of the CDR3 is 13 residues. V was pared by 7 bases and J by 7 bases, with 17 bases between. Looked up from germline, CDR1 is SGHRS and CDR2 is YFSETQ. CDR3 amino acids: CASDEGVGGTQYF. The CDR3 region has the DNA TGCGCCAGCGACGAGGGCGTAGGGGGGACCCAGTACTTC.

In its sample, this clone was seen once. The rearrangement uses TRBV12-5 and TRBJ2-2; 8 nucleotides align to TRBD1. CDR1 is LGHNT, CDR2 FRNRAP, per germline. This CDR3 has 14 residues. Trimming cost V 4 bases and J 5 bases; bases outside gene matches: 3. This CDR3 is CASGWTGRTGELFF. DNA of the CDR3: TGTGCTAGTGGTTGGACAGGGCGGACCGGGGAGCTGTTTTTT.

The chain couples TRBV18 to TRBJ2-2; D remains unclear. CDR3 length: 14 amino acids. Trimming stripped 6 bases from V and 6 bases from J, with 14 bases between. Germline values: CDR1 KGHSH, CDR2 LQKENI. The CDR3 coding sequence is TGTGCCAGCTCCCATGACACGTTCGCCGGGGAGCTGTTTTTT. Its translation: CASSHDTFAGELFF.

This clone appeared a few times. The rearrangement links TRBV19 to TRBJ2-4; TRBD2 matches 9 bases. The J segment lost 5 bases and the V segment lost 4 bases, leaving 9 bases of the junction unmatched. Germline V CDR1 and CDR2: LNHDA, SQIVND (reference sequence). CDR3 length: 16 amino acids. The CDR3 spells CASSKPSGMTQNIQYF. Here the CDR3 DNA reads TGTGCCAGTAGTAAGCCTAGCGGGATGACCCAAAACATTCAGTACTTC.

This clone was seen more than once but under ten times. V usage is TRBV11-2 and J usage is TRBJ1-6, with D hard to call. Trimming pared 4 bases from V and 6 bases from J, leaving 10 bases between. The germline CDR1 and CDR2 sequences are SGHAT and FQNNGV. This CDR3 is 14 amino acids long. CDR3 sequence (DNA): TGTGCCAGCAGCTCGACAACTCTTAATTCACCCCTCCACTTT. Residues: CASSSTTLNSPLHF.

The chain uses TRBV2 and TRBJ1-2; 10 positions agree with TRBD1. From germline, CDR1 is SNHLY and CDR2 FYNNEI. The CDR3 has 16 amino acids. V gave up 7 bases and J gave up 2 bases; unmatched junction bases: 10. The CDR3 protein is CASKDWDRGTNYGYTF. CDR3 sequence (DNA): TGTGCCAGCAAAGACTGGGACAGGGGCACCAACTATGGCTACACCTTC.

The chain employs TRBV7-8 and TRBJ1-1, with 10 bases identical to TRBD1. J lost 0 bases, V lost 5 bases, and 6 bases had no gene match. CDR1 is SGHVS and CDR2 is FQNEAQ in the germline V gene. This CDR3 region has 16 residues. CDR3 nucleotide sequence: TGTGCCAGCAGCCTCGGGACAGGGGTCATGAACACTGAAGCTTTCTTT. It encodes CASSLGTGVMNTEAFF.

The rearrangement uses TRBV2 and TRBJ2-2; possible D gene TRBD1, 6 bases. Looked up from germline, CDR1 is SNHLY and CDR2 is FYNNEI. CDR3 length: 14 amino acids. V lost 7 bases to trimming and J lost 1 base, with 10 bases between them. The CDR3 reads CASIKTGNTGELFF. Written as DNA, the CDR3 is TGTGCCAGCATAAAGACAGGGAACACCGGGGAGCTGTTTTTT.